This paragraph covers one T cell receptor (beta chain) sequence. Its antigen is unidentified. A read error may be the cause here, since a much bigger clone is one base away. The sample belongs to a study of T cell repertoires in cytomegalovirus infection. The wider study: The public TCR beta signatures pointed to both CMV infection and matching HLA type. Study results and limitations: The study found HLA-C-restricted CMV-specific TCR beta clonotypes dominating the ex vivo response.

This CDR3 contains 13 residues. From germline, CDR1 is SGHVT and CDR2 SQSDAQ. MiXCR, run by TCRdb on the reads, gives a single entry per CDR3 protein. This sample has 350,000 to 550,000 distinct CDR3 sequences; roughly 31% occur once, and the top ten carry around 15%. The rearrangement joins TRBV7-4 to TRBJ1-5; no firm D call. Material: PBMCs. The sequence came from a human donor in good health (CMV status not recorded). Some clones in this sample may be carry-over from other donors' samples. The CDR3 reads CASGLDNNQPQHF. The CDR3 bases are TGTGCCAGCGGCTTAGACAACAATCAGCCCCAGCATTTT.